This T cell receptor beta chain was sequenced for a study of cytomegalovirus exposure and HLA in healthy donors (dated by TCRdb to 2015 to 2018). At the level of the whole study: An earlier analysis of approximately 550 of the donors reported 250 to 350 Gb of sequence data and about 100 million unique TCR beta sequences from 150 million to 200 million T cells. Donor age, sex, ethnicity and CMV serostatus were collected together with the repertoire data. The study aimed to test whether signatures of past pathogen exposure could be identified by cataloging public T cell receptors. A few DR-DQ haplotypes were treated as single units for association and clustering because of strong linkage in the cohort. In an earlier analysis of 587 of the donors, high-throughput TCR beta sequencing was used to judge whether each TCR beta V gene segment behaved as functional or pseudogenic. About 300 gigabases of sequencing data and 70 million to 85 million unique TCR sequences were included in an early release covering about 700 HLA-typed donors. Of the roughly 400 genotyped donors, roughly 80% fell in the genetic ancestry cluster associated with self-reported Caucasian donors. Rather than drawing on any new phenotypic data, the later analysis identified candidate immune exposures from TCR beta sequences and the way those sequences occurred across donors. To predict cytomegalovirus infection status, the study combined high-throughput TCR immunosequencing, statistical association of individual TCRs with disease status, and machine learning. Every discovery cohort repertoire had been produced on one sequencing platform. Using immunosequencing, the study profiled T cell repertoires from about 620 subjects and related those repertoires to cytomegalovirus serostatus. A later analysis re-examined previously published TCR beta repertoires from roughly 650 donors and added high-resolution HLA genotyping to investigate patterns of TCR occurrence. Among approximately 370 genotyped donors of the cohort, an average of around 220,000 unique TCR beta nucleotide sequences was sequenced per donor, of which about 19% were non-productive. In addition to the first cohort of 666 subjects, a separate validation cohort of some 120 different subjects was used. HLA typing covered class I and class II loci at four-digit resolution. Genome-wide SNP genotypes for about three fifths of the roughly 670 donors were used in a later genetic analysis, which treated that subset as a discovery cohort. Typing coverage differed by locus: A, B, C, DRB1 and DQB1 were typed in roughly 620-630 donors, DQA1 in about 500, DPA1 in some 570, and DPB1 in just under 490. The study at large found these results: Approximately 16 rarely observed V segments, including chromosome 9 orphons, were excluded from the earlier analysis of some 590 of the donors because counts were too low. In a later analysis, several top co-occurrence clusters were reported to appear linked to parvovirus B19, influenza, CMV and Epstein-Barr virus. CMV serostatus was the only immune exposure information available for the cohort. Across donors, most TCR sequences were observed very rarely, whereas some public TCRs were present in many individuals. An earlier analysis of around 540 of the donors showed that most TCR beta V segments appeared in productive rearrangements either about 90% or about 30% of the time, which broadly matched IMGT annotations. Compared with the 666-donor mean, donors in an Asian-associated ancestry cluster had fewer N-insertions in productive TCRs, according to a later genetic analysis. In a later analysis, most CMV-associated TCR beta chains were found to appear HLA-restricted, with HLA associations seemingly driven largely by CMV exposure. This cohort had only TCR beta chains sequenced, and the lack of alpha or paired-chain data limited which features could be detected. In vitro tests confirmed that a few of the cytomegalovirus-associated TCR beta chains recognize cytomegalovirus antigens. The classifier was reported to diagnose cytomegalovirus status with high specificity and sensitivity in both the original cohort and the validation cohort. Assigning TCR associations to individual alleles was difficult when HLA alleles, especially DR and DQ, strongly co-occurred. Presence/absence analyses assumed roughly uniform sequencing depth across donors, an assumption that may not hold. Compared with equally common non-associated chains, HLA-associated TCR beta chains in a later analysis were more clonally expanded and had lower generation probabilities. According to a later analysis, TCR association rates differed among HLA loci, with DRB1 alleles showing the most associated TCRs and HLA-C alleles showing the fewest. V-gene and J-gene trimming of TCR beta chains was associated with a missense DCLRE1C variant in a later genetic analysis, and the association was replicated in an independent cohort. A further reported finding was that TCR beta sequences accurately predicted the HLA-A and HLA-B alleles for most subjects in the first cohort. Some IMGT-functional V segments, including TRBV6-2 and TRBV6-3, could not be distinguished by the 87-base-pair reads and were therefore excluded. Linkage disequilibrium might explain the correlated functional status among segregating V segments, but an unknown experimental factor could not be excluded. Because some donors lacked HLA typing at each locus, the association tests relied only on the typed subset. The authors suggested that the approach could potentially be extended to other disease states and immunological phenotypes. The study gave a list of about 160 TCR beta chains associated with cytomegalovirus. A cluster of highly shared sequence variants was judged likely to represent a technical artifact of the sequencing pipeline. In a later analysis, 16,951 TCR beta sequences were associated with specific HLA alleles at a false discovery rate of 0.05.

On this clone itself: This receptor's antigen is unknown. There are no base qualities to consult, and no much larger clone falls within one base.

The receptor library was made with the immunoSEQ multiplex PCR assay. A mixture of 60 forward primers for TCR Vbeta segments and 13 reverse primers for TCR Jbeta segments was used in the multiplex PCR. A multiplex PCR assay on genomic DNA amplified the CDR3 region of rearranged TCR beta genes. The amplified TCR beta libraries were sequenced on the Illumina HiSeq System as 87-base-pair reads. As for how the authors treated the data: A later analysis counted 75 million to 100 million unique TCR beta chains across the 500 to 850 repertoires, and roughly 10 million of these chains were shared by at least two donors. Raw reads were error-corrected and collapsed into unique sequences by a nearest-neighbor algorithm in which closely related sequences were merged to remove PCR and sequencing errors. CDR3 sequences were aligned to IMGT reference sequences to assign V, D and J gene segments. For a sequence to be retained, a match of at least six nucleotides to both a V gene segment and a J gene segment was required. Rearrangements were called productive when the CDR3 lacked stop codons and stayed in frame with V and J; all others were non-productive. Following IMGT convention, CDR3 was defined as the stretch from the second conserved V-encoded cysteine to the conserved J-encoded phenylalanine. Sequences without an unambiguous match to a single V gene segment were excluded from the earlier analysis of several hundred of the donors. In an earlier analysis of several hundred of the donors, a V segment was called functional when productive rearrangements were above 56.7%, and segregating when the standard deviation between donors exceeded 5%. A statistical classification framework was built for diagnosing cytomegalovirus status from the catalog of TCR beta chain sequences. In a later analysis, V and J genes were assigned by comparing TCR nucleotide sequences against IMGT/GENE-DB human TR gene sequences. Using the TCRdist pipeline, a later analysis assigned CDR3 sequences along with most-parsimonious VDJ recombination scenarios. In a later analysis, each TCR beta chain was defined by its CDR3 amino acid sequence together with its V-gene family, and reads lacking a unique V-gene family were excluded. As a way to deal with suspected cross-contamination and a sequencing artifact, a later analysis dropped nearly 600 nucleotide sequences that were highly shared and had low generation probability. For each public chain, a later analysis derived a clonal expansion index from normalized ranks of inferred template counts within each repertoire. Generation probabilities in a later analysis came from a VDJ recombination model fitted to out-of-frame rearrangements, and those results were checked against IGoR. A later analysis scored TCR-TCR, TCR-HLA and TCR-CMV co-occurrence with hypergeometric tests, applying a repertoire-size bias correction to TCR pairs. A later analysis estimated false discovery rates by permuting HLA or CMV assignments 20 times. In a later analysis, co-occurring TCRs were grouped using DBSCAN, and TCRdist sequence similarity was added for clustering within HLA-allele-positive subsets. Repertoires with fewer than 30,000 or more than 120,000 public chains were left out of co-occurrence clustering, as were about 5 repertoires with anomalous nucleotide sharing. TCRdb's version of the immuneACCESS table is confined to in-frame rearrangements and falls short of the full clone set. An unresolved V gene accounts for under half of the shortfall where checked; the remainder is of unknown origin. V and J calls and clone size come straight from that table; D and trimming were deduced from the DNA. The sample table shows tens of thousands of clones, and 65% to 85% are seen once. Nearly 3% of the sample is in the top ten clones.

The cohort comprised 710 or so healthy bone marrow donors. At the time of sampling, all cohort members were nominally healthy, though unrecorded immune exposures were likely present. The donor was CMV seronegative and belonged to the group of several hundred seronegative cohort members. A peripheral blood sample was collected from each donor, and TCR beta sequencing was performed on peripheral blood mononuclear cells. Genomic DNA extraction from the blood cell samples was performed with the Qiagen DNeasy Blood Extraction Kit. V is cut by 1 base and J by 2 bases, and the space between the germline ends is 15 bases. Taken from cysteine to phenylalanine, the CDR3 has 17 residues. The retained sequence is limited to the CDR3, 51 bases, with the frame set at the first base. Per the germline V gene, SGHTA is the CDR1 and FQGNSA is the CDR2.

The TCR comes from a woman aged 25 to 39 in good health and CMV-seronegative. The sequencing input was PBMCs. This sequence uses TRBV7-2 and TRBJ1-5, with a tentative D gene TRBD1 over 6 matching bases. The CDR3 has the sequence CASSLVGAGAGNQPQHF. The nucleotide sequence is TGTGCCAGCAGCTTAGTTGGAGCAGGGGCCGGCAATCAGCCCCAGCATTTT.